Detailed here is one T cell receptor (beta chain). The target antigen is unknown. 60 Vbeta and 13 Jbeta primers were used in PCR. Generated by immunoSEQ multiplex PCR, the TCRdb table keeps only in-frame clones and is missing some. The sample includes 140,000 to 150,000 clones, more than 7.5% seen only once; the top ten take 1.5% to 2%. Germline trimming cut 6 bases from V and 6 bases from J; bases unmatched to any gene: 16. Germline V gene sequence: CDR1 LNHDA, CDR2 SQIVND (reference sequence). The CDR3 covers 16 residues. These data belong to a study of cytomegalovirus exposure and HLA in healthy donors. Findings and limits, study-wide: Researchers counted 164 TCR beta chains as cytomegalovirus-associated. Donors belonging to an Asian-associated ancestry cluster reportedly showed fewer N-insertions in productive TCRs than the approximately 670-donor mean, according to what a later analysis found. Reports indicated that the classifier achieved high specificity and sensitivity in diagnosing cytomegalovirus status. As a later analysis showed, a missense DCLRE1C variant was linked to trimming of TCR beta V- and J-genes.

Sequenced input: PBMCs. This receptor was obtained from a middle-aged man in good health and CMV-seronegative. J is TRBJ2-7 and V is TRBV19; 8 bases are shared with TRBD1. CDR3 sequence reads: CASSLAEWTGKSEQYF. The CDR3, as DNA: TGTGCCAGTAGCCTAGCCGAATGGACAGGGAAATCCGAGCAGTACTTC.